This passage covers 10 T cell receptor beta chains from one sample sequenced in a study of CD8 T cells in ankylosing spondylitis. Overall study results and limits: For ankylosing spondylitis blood, a TCR beta motif of roughly 8 highly homologous variants appeared characteristic.

Their antigens remain unidentified. TCRdb itself ran the 5' RACE reads through MiXCR, one entry per CDR3 protein. The sample yields just under 550,000 distinct CDR3 sequences, about 13% seen once. Sequencing was done on a sample of blood, either unsorted or a sorted T cell fraction (not recorded which). All receptors derive from a male donor with ankylosing spondylitis.

This clonotype was detected a few times. The chain employs TRBV5-1 and TRBJ1-2; no clear D gene. The CDR3 runs 14 residues. Germline assignment: CDR1 SGHRS and CDR2 YFSETQ. Trimming stripped 0 bases from V and 3 bases from J, with 9 bases between. The CDR3 reads CASSLEGSDYGYTF. The CDR3 DNA reads as TGCGCCAGCAGCTTGGAGGGTTCGGACTATGGCTACACCTTC.

The chain is built from TRBV7-8 and TRBJ2-3, with 9 bases matching TRBD2. This CDR3 has 17 residues. CDR1 is SGHVS and CDR2 is FQNEAQ in the germline V gene. The V and J ends lost 5 bases and 1 base, in that order; junction bases with no gene match: 10. The CDR3 sequence is CASSTRLAGVGTDTQYF. For the CDR3, the DNA is TGTGCCAGCAGCACCCGGTTAGCGGGAGTGGGCACAGATACGCAGTATTTT. Using reference TRBV7-8 and TRBJ2-3 for the parts outside the CDR3, the full variable domain is GAGVSQSPRYKVAKRGQDVALRCDPISGHVSLFWYQQALGQGPEFLTYFQNEAQLDKSGLPSDRFFAERPEGSVSTLKIQRTQQEDSAVYLCASSTRLAGVGTDTQYFGPGTRLTVL.

This clonotype was seen at least ten times. The rearrangement uses TRBV3-2 and TRBJ2-1; the table's D call of TRBD2 was not tested on the DNA. TRBV3-2 is shown as a pseudogene. CDR3 length: 19 residues. CDR3 DNA: TGTGCCAGCAGCTCACCGGGACTAGCGGGAGGGCCTCGGGACAATGAGCAGTTCTTC. Translated, it gives CASSSPGLAGGPRDNEQFF.

This clonotype was counted a single time. The V and J genes are TRBV2 and TRBJ2-1, with 7 bases lining up with TRBD1. Trimming removed 8 bases from V and 5 bases from J; junction bases left unmatched: 12. In germline, CDR1 is SNHLY, CDR2 FYNNEI. This CDR3 is built from 15 residues. CDR3 in DNA: TGTGCCAGCTCCGCTGACAGGGCGGCTAACAATGAGCAGTTCTTC. Amino acid sequence: CASSADRAANNEQFF.

In this sample, this clonotype turned up many times. This chain links TRBV5-1 with TRBJ2-1; 10 bases fit TRBD2. The V gene end was trimmed by 3 bases and the J gene end by 6 bases; junction bases not matched to a gene: 9. This CDR3 is 16 amino acids long. CDR1 is SGHRS, CDR2 YFSETQ, per germline. The CDR3 nucleotides are TGCGCCAGCAGCTCCCCGGGACTAGCGAGGGGCAATGAGCAGTTCTTC. Its protein is CASSSPGLARGNEQFF.

J is TRBJ1-1 and V is TRBV20-1; a possible D gene is TRBD1 (6 bases). Trimming left V 6 bases short and J 12 bases short, with 17 bases between. Per germline, CDR1 DFQATT and CDR2 SNEGSKA (reference sequence). The CDR3 spans 11 residues. CDR3 loop: CSAGGGVRPFF. For the CDR3, the DNA is TGCAGTGCAGGAGGGGGGGTAAGACCTTTCTTT.

This clonotype was seen more than once but under ten times. The J gene is TRBJ2-2, the V gene TRBV27, with 9 bases identical to TRBD1. Per the germline V gene, CDR1 is MNHEY and CDR2 is SMNVEV (reference sequence). CDR3 length equals 16 residues. The junction had 2 bases not matched to a gene; V was cut back by 2 bases and J by 1 base. DNA for the CDR3: TGTGCCAGCAGTTTAAGGACAGGGGTGAACACCGGGGAGCTGTTTTTT. This translates into CASSLRTGVNTGELFF.

CDR3 coding DNA: TGTGCCTGGAGTGCGGGGTGGAACACTGAAGCTTTCTTT. Amino acid sequence: CAWSAGWNTEAFF. The genes are TRBV30 and TRBJ1-1; D ambiguous. The germline CDR1 and CDR2 sequences are GTSNPN and SVGIG (reference sequence). The CDR3 is 13 amino acids. V dropped 1 base and J dropped 1 base, with 7 bases sitting between them.

The chain employs TRBV6-1 and TRBJ1-5; TRBD1 might be the D (5 bases). The CDR3 is 16 residues long. Trimming left V 8 bases short and J 1 base short, with 18 bases between. The V gene's germline CDR1 is MNHNS and CDR2 SASEGT. In DNA, the CDR3 is TGTGCCAGCGAGGGCAGGGCCACTGGAAGCAATCAGCCCCAGCATTTT. It translates to CASEGRATGSNQPQHF.

The chain recombines TRBV6-6 with TRBJ2-1; TRBD2 is a possible D gene (5 bases). The CDR3 is 12 residues long. Germline CDR1 is MNHNY and CDR2 is SVGAGI (reference sequence). Between the trimmed V and J ends, which lost 5 bases and 7 bases, there was a span of 9 bases. CDR3 amino acids: CASSVPGNEQFF. CDR3 coding DNA: TGTGCCAGCAGTGTACCGGGGAATGAGCAGTTCTTC.